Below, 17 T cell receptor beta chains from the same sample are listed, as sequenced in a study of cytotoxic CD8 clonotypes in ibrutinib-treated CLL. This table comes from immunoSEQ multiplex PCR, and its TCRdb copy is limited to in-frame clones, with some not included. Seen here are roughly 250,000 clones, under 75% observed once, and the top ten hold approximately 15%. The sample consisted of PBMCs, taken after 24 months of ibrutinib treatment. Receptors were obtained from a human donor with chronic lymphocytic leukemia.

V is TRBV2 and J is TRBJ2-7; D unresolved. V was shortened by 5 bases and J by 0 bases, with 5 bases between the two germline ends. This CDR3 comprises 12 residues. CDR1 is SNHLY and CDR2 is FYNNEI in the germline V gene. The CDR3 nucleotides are TGTGCCAGCAGTTCAGCCTCCTACGAGCAGTACTTC. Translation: CASSSASYEQYF. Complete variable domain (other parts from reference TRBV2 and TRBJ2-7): EPEVTQTPSHQVTQMGQEVILRCVPISNHLYFYWYRQILGQKVEFLVSFYNNEISEKSEIFDDQFSVERPDGSNFTLKIRSTKLEDSAMYFCASSSASYEQYFGPGTRLTVT.

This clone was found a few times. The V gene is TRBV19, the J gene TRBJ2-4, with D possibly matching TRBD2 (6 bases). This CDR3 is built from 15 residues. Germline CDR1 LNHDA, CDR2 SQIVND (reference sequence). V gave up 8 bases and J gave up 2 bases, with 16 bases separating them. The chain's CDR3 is CASEKIGSTKNIQYF. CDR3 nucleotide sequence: TGTGCCAGTGAGAAAATCGGGAGTACCAAAAACATTCAGTACTTC.

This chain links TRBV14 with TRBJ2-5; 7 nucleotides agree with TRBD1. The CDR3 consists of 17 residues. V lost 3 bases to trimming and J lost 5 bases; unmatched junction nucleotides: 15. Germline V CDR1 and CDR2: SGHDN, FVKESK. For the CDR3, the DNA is TGTGCCAGCAGCCAGGAGCCCAGGGGGTTCCTTAAGGAGACCCAGTACTTC. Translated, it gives CASSQEPRGFLKETQYF.

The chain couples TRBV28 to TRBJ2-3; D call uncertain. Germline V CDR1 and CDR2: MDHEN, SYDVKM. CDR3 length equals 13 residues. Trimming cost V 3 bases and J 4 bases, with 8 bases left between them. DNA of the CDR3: TGTGCCAGCAGTTTCACCGCGGCAGATACGCAGTATTTT. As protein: CASSFTAADTQYF.

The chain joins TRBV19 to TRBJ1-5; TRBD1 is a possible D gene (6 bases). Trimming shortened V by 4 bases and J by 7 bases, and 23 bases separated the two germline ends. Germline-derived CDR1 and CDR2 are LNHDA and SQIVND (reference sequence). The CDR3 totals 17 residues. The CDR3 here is CASSTFGGHSPWQPQHF. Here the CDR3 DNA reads TGTGCCAGTAGTACGTTTGGGGGACACTCCCCGTGGCAGCCCCAGCATTTT.

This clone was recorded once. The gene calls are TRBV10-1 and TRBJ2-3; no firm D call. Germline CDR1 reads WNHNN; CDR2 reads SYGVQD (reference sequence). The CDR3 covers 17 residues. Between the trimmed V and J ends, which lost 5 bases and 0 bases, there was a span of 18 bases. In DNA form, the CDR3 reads TGCGCCAGCAGTCCCTTGGGTGGAGCGTACAGCACAGATACGCAGTATTTT. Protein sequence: CASSPLGGAYSTDTQYF.

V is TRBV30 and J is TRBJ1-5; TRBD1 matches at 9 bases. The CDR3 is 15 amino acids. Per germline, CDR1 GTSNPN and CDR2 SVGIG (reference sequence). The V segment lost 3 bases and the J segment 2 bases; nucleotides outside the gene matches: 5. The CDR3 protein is CAWRRQGGGNQPQHF. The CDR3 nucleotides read TGTGCCTGGAGGAGACAGGGGGGGGGCAATCAGCCCCAGCATTTT.

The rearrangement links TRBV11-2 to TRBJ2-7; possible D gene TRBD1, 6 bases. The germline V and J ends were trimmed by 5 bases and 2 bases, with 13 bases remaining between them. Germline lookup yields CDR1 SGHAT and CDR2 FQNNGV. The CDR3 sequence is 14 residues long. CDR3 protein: CASSLRAGAYEQYF. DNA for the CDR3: TGTGCCAGCAGCCTAAGGGCAGGGGCCTACGAGCAGTACTTC.

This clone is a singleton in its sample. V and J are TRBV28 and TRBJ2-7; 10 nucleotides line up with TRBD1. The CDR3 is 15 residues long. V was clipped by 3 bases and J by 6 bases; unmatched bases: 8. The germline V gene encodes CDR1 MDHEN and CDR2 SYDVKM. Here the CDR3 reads CASSFLGTGVLEQYF. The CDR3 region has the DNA TGTGCCAGCAGTTTCCTTGGGACAGGGGTCCTCGAGCAGTACTTC. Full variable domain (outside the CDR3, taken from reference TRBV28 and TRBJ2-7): DVKVTQSSRYLVKRTGEKVFLECVQDMDHENMFWYRQDPGLGLRLIYFSYDVKMKEKGDIPEGYSVSREKKERFSLILESASTNQTSMYLCASSFLGTGVLEQYFGPGTRLTVT.

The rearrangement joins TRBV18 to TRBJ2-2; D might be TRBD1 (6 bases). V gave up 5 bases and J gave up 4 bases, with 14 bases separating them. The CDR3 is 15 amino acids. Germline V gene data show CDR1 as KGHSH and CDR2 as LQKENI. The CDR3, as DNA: TGTGCCAGCTCAAAGACAGGTGACCCCACCGGGGAGCTGTTTTTT. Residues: CASSKTGDPTGELFF.

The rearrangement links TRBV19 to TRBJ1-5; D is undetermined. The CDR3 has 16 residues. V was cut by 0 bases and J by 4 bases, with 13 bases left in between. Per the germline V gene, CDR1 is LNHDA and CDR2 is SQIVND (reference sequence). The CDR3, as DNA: TGTGCCAGTAGTATAGATATTTACGGAAAGAATCAGCCCCAGCATTTT. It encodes CASSIDIYGKNQPQHF.

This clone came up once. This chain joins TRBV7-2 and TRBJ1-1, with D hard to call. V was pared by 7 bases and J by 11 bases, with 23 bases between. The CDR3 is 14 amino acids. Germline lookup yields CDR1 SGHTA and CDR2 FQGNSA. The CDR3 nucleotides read TGTGCCAGCAACTCCGCCGGGCCCGGGAAGAAGGCTTTCTTT. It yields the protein CASNSAGPGKKAFF.

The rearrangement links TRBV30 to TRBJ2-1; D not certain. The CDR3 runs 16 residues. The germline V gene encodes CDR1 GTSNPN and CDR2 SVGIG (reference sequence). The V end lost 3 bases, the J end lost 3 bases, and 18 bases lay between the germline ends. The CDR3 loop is CAWSTLRARLYNEQFF. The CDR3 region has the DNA TGTGCCTGGAGCACTCTAAGGGCGAGACTCTACAATGAGCAGTTCTTC.

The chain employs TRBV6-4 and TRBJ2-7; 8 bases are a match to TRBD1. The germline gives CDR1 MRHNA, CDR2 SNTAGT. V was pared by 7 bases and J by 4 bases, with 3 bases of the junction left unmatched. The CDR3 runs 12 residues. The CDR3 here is CASMRQGYEQYF. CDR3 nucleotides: TGTGCCAGCATGAGACAGGGGTACGAGCAGTACTTC.

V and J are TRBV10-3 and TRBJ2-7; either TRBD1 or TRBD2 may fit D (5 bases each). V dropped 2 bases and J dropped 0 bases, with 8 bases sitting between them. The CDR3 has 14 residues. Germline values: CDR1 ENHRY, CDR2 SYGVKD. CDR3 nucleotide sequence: TGTGCCATCAGTGAGGAGGGGAACTCCTACGAGCAGTACTTC. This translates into CAISEEGNSYEQYF.

The CDR3 loop reads CASNPNRVLSKDTQYF. In nucleotides, the CDR3 is TGTGCCAGCAATCCAAACCGGGTCCTATCCAAAGATACGCAGTATTTT. The chain carries TRBV6-6 and TRBJ2-3; no clear D gene. V was pared by 7 bases and J by 5 bases, with 22 bases between. The CDR3 consists of 16 residues. Germline V gene sequence: CDR1 MNHNY, CDR2 SVGAGI (reference sequence).

CDR3 loop: CASRPGTGSNQPQHF. Written as DNA, the CDR3 is TGTGCCAGCAGACCTGGGACGGGGAGCAATCAGCCCCAGCATTTT. The rearrangement links TRBV28 to TRBJ1-5, with D tentatively TRBD1 (5 bases). CDR1 is MDHEN and CDR2 is SYDVKM in the germline V gene. This CDR3 has 15 residues. V was cut by 6 bases and J by 1 base, with 13 bases left in between.